The present TCR beta chain was sequenced within a study of shared clonotypes between healthy human individuals. Study conclusions and caveats: Rarefaction gave evidence that sorted-subset sequencing remained incomplete despite large depth. Some clonotypes were shared by all four sorted-subset donors, while others were not shared. The non-shared ones had lower generation probabilities than the shared ones.

The split of CD4+ cells yielded CD45RA+ naive and CD45RA-negative memory subsets. Remarks on this clone: Its antigen is unidentified.

The CDR3 has 14 residues. V was trimmed by 0 bases and J by 5 bases, leaving 11 bases between them. Germline loops: CDR1 SGHAT, CDR2 FQNNGV. Each subset's genomic DNA was split evenly across several immunoSEQ plates. The protocol was immunoSEQ multiplex PCR, while the TCRdb copy is restricted to in-frame clones and leaves out a portion. The sample shows approximately 620,000 clones, around 97% of them seen only once. V is TRBV11-2 and J is TRBJ2-7; a possible D gene is TRBD1 (5 bases). Sample: naive CD4+ T cells sorted from blood. Subset defined: CD45RA+ positively selected. The sequence was collected from a woman between 25 and 40 years old in good health. The CDR3 nucleotides read TGTGCCAGCAGCTTAGAGGGGCCTCGGCACGAGCAGTACTTC. It is translated as CASSLEGPRHEQYF.